This TCR beta chain was captured by sequencing in a study of CD8 T cells in Susac syndrome. The CD8+ and CD4+ T cells were isolated magnetically using a negative isolation approach, whereas the TEMRA cells were enriched by FACS. The CDR3 loop spans 15 amino acids. Germline loops: CDR1 SGHRS, CDR2 YFSETQ. With V trimmed by 2 bases and J by 5 bases, 5 bases remained unmatched. An input of roughly 0.45 to 1 ug of RNA was subjected to reverse transcription using random hexamers. TCRdb independently ran MiXCR on the immunoSEQ multiplex PCR reads; one entry per CDR3 protein. Among some 130,000 distinct CDR3 sequences listed, over 90% were seen once.

Input material: CD8+ T cells from PBMCs. The sequence was collected from a human donor with Susac syndrome. V is TRBV5-1 and J is TRBJ2-1; 9 bases match TRBD1. CDR3 region: CASSFGDRVDNEQFF. The CDR3 nucleotides read TGCGCCAGCAGCTTTGGGGACAGGGTTGACAATGAGCAGTTCTTC.